The 3 T cell receptor beta chains given below trace back to one sample, sequenced in a study of cytomegalovirus exposure and HLA in healthy donors. With 60 Vbeta and 13 Jbeta primers, the PCR was carried out. The data were produced by immunoSEQ multiplex PCR, yet TCRdb's version contains in-frame clones alone and is incomplete. The sample holds approximately 100,000 clones; under 65% are singletons and the top ten take 3% to 3.5%. The specimen sequenced was PBMCs. These TCRs come from a man aged 55 to 69 in good health and CMV-seronegative.

The CDR3 nucleotides read TGTGCCAGCACCGAATCCGGGACTACTCACAATGAGCAGTTCTTC. Translating gives CASTESGTTHNEQFF. This chain joins TRBV6-5 and TRBJ2-1, with TRBD2 identical over 7 bases. V shed 7 bases, J shed 5 bases, and the junction held 11 bases outside the gene matches. The germline V gene has CDR1 MNHEY and CDR2 SVGAGI. This CDR3 is built from 15 residues.

This chain connects TRBV7-2 to TRBJ2-5, with 7 positions matching TRBD2. This CDR3 has 15 residues. Trimming cost V 7 bases and J 5 bases; bases outside gene matches: 13. Germline lookup yields CDR1 SGHTA and CDR2 FQGNSA. CDR3 residues: CASTLPWTRTETQYF. The CDR3 bases are TGTGCCAGCACACTCCCTTGGACTAGAACGGAGACCCAGTACTTC.

V and J are TRBV5-6 and TRBJ2-7, with 7 positions matching TRBD1. Germline V gene lookup returns CDR1 SGHDT and CDR2 YYEEEE. The CDR3 is made up of 15 amino acids. Trimming removed 0 bases from V and 0 bases from J; junction bases left unmatched: 3. The DNA for the CDR3 is TGTGCCAGCAGCTTGGCCGGGGACAGCTCCTACGAGCAGTACTTC. Its translation is CASSLAGDSSYEQYF.